This T cell receptor beta chain is drawn from a study of blood T cells in healthy people across ages. Whole-study context: For every two T cells, template switching captured about one barcoded beta molecule.

About this clonotype itself: Antigen unknown.

The second PCR ran 7 to 11 cycles with a sample-barcoded 5' primer and J-beta primers. TCRdb re-called the 5' RACE reads through MiXCR, storing one row per CDR3 protein. This sample has 850,000 to 1,300,000 distinct CDR3 sequences, with around 45% found just once. The CDR3 is 14 residues long. In germline, CDR1 is SGHRS, CDR2 YFSETQ. J lost 10 bases, V lost 0 bases, and 5 bases had no gene match. Study-wide results and caveats: Compared with aged donors, long-lived donors showed fewer expanded clones, suggesting selection. Investigators treated diversity estimates from one million T cells as underestimates.

Sequenced input: blood. J is TRBJ2-1 and V is TRBV5-1; 9 nucleotides match TRBD2. The sequence came from a woman aged 55 to 70 in good health. The CDR3 DNA sequence: TGCGCCAGCAGCTTGGGGGGACTAGCCTCGGAGCAGTTCTTC. Residues: CASSLGGLASEQFF.